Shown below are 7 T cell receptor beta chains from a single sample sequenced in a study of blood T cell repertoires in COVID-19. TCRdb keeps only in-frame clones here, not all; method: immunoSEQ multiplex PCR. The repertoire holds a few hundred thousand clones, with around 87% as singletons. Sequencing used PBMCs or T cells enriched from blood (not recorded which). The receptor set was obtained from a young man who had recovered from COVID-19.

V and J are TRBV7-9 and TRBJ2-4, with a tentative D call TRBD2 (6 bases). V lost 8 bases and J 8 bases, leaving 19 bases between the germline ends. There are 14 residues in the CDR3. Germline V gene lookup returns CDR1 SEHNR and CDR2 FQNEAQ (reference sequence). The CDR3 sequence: CASSWGWGEDIQYF. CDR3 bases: TGTGCCAGCTCATGGGGTTGGGGGGAGGACATTCAGTACTTC.

The CDR3, as DNA: TGTGCCAGCAGTGACTTTAGCGGGGGGGCCCCCACCGGGGAGCTGTTTTTT. Its protein is CASSDFSGGAPTGELFF. J is TRBJ2-2 and V is TRBV2; 11 positions agree with TRBD2. The trim removed 3 bases at V and 4 bases at J, leaving 7 bases unmatched. CDR3 length: 17 residues. Germline V gives CDR1 SNHLY, CDR2 FYNNEI.

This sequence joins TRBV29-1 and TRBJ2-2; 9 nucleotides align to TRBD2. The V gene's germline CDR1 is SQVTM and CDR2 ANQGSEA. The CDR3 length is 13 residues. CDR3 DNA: TGCGGCGGGAGGGAGGGTTACACCGGGGAGCTGTTTTTT. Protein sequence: CGGREGYTGELFF.

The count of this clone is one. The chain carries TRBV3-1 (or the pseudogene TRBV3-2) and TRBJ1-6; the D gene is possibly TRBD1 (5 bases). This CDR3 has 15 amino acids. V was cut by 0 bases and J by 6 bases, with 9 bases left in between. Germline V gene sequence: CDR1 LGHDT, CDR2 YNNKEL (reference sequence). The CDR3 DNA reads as TGTGCCAGCAGCCAAGAAGGGGTTCTTAATTCACCCCTCCACTTT. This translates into CASSQEGVLNSPLHF.

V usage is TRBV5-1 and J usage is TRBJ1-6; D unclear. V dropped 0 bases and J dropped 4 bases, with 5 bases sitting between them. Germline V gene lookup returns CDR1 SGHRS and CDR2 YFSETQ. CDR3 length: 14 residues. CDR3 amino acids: CASSLGQYNSPLHF. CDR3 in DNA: TGCGCCAGCAGCTTGGGACAATATAATTCACCCCTCCACTTT.

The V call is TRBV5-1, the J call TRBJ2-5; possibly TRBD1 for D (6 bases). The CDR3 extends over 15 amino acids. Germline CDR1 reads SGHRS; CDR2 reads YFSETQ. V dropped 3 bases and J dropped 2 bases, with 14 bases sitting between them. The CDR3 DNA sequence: TGCGCCAGCAGCTCGGATGGTGGACAGCAAGAGACCCAGTACTTC. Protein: CASSSDGGQQETQYF. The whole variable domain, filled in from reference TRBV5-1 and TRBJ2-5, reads KAGVTQTPRYLIKTRGQQVTLSCSPISGHRSVSWYQQTPGQGLQFLFEYFSETQRNKGNFPGRFSGRQFSNSRSEMNVSTLELGDSALYLCASSSDGGQQETQYFGPGTRLLVL.

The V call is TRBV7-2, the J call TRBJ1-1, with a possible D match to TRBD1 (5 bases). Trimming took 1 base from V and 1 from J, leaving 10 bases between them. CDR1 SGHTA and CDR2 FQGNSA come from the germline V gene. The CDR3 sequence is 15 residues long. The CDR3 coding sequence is TGTGCCAGCAGCTTAGAATTACAGGCGAACACTGAAGCTTTCTTT. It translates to CASSLELQANTEAFF.